A selection of T cell receptor beta chains follows, all from one sample in a study of T cell responses to AZD1222 COVID-19 vaccine. This table comes from immunoSEQ multiplex PCR, and its TCRdb copy is limited to in-frame clones, with some not included. The sample lists about 120,000 clones, roughly 92% occurring once. The material was peripheral blood, obtained 28 days after the second AZD1222 dose. These receptors all come from an adult who received the AZD1222 COVID-19 vaccine. The CDR3 runs from the conserved cysteine through the conserved F or W. D genes are given only for firm matches. Part of the rows lack a size; the others show once, few, many or a class for expanded clones.

clone size: .; J gene: TRBJ1-6; V gene: TRBV10-3; D gene: .; CDR3 protein: CAISERGADSPLHF; CDR3 DNA: TGTGCCATCAGTGAACGGGGGGCGGATTCACCCCTCCACTTT
clone size: .; J gene: TRBJ1-2; V gene: TRBV11-2; D gene: TRBD1; CDR3 protein: CASSWDRVDGYTF; CDR3 DNA: TGTGCCAGCAGCTGGGACAGGGTTGACGGCTACACCTTC
clone size: .; J gene: TRBJ2-5; V gene: TRBV10-1; D gene: TRBD1; CDR3 protein: CASSDRQGSETQYF; CDR3 DNA: TGCGCCAGCAGTGACCGACAGGGGTCAGAGACCCAGTACTTC
clone size: .; J gene: TRBJ2-5; V gene: TRBV5-1; D gene: TRBD2; CDR3 protein: CASSPSFPAGGKETQYF; CDR3 DNA: TGCGCCAGCAGCCCCTCCTTTCCGGCGGGAGGAAAAGAGACCCAGTACTTC
clone size: .; J gene: TRBJ1-2; V gene: TRBV5-1; D gene: .; CDR3 protein: CASSLEGGQLGGYTF; CDR3 DNA: TGCGCCAGCAGCTTGGAGGGTGGCCAGCTAGGAGGCTACACCTTC
clone size: .; J gene: TRBJ1-3; V gene: TRBV5-1; D gene: .; CDR3 protein: CASSLSGVGNTIYF; CDR3 DNA: TGCGCCAGCAGCTTGTCAGGGGTTGGAAACACCATATATTTT
clone size: once; J gene: TRBJ2-5; V gene: TRBV30; D gene: .; CDR3 protein: CAWSVGSGMETQYF; CDR3 DNA: TGTGCCTGGAGTGTAGGCTCGGGGATGGAGACCCAGTACTTC
clone size: .; J gene: TRBJ1-2; V gene: TRBV28; D gene: .; CDR3 protein: CASSPAPHEYGYTF; CDR3 DNA: TGTGCCAGCAGCCCCGCGCCCCACGAGTATGGCTACACCTTC
clone size: .; J gene: TRBJ1-1; V gene: TRBV27; D gene: .; CDR3 protein: CASSLIVDTEAFF; CDR3 DNA: TGTGCCAGCAGTTTAATAGTGGACACTGAAGCTTTCTTT
clone size: .; J gene: TRBJ1-6; V gene: TRBV28; D gene: .; CDR3 protein: CASSSPPEGGPYNSPLHF; CDR3 DNA: TGTGCCAGCAGTTCCCCACCGGAAGGGGGACCCTATAATTCACCCCTCCACTTT
clone size: once; J gene: TRBJ2-3; V gene: TRBV10-3; D gene: TRBD2; CDR3 protein: CAIRKLAGGTGDTQYF; CDR3 DNA: TGTGCCATCAGAAAACTAGCGGGAGGAACTGGGGATACGCAGTATTTT
clone size: .; J gene: TRBJ2-1; V gene: TRBV5-1; D gene: .; CDR3 protein: CASSGQDLNEQFF; CDR3 DNA: TGCGCCAGCAGCGGGCAGGACCTAAATGAGCAGTTCTTC
clone size: .; J gene: TRBJ1-4; V gene: TRBV28; D gene: .; CDR3 protein: CAIKSEGVTEKLFF; CDR3 DNA: TGTGCCATTAAGAGTGAAGGGGTGACCGAAAAACTGTTTTTT
clone size: .; J gene: TRBJ2-4; V gene: TRBV4-1; D gene: TRBD2; CDR3 protein: CASSLATSGSRNIQYF; CDR3 DNA: TGCGCCAGCAGCTTGGCCACTAGCGGGAGTCGAAACATTCAGTACTTC
clone size: once; J gene: TRBJ2-7; V gene: TRBV19; D gene: .; CDR3 protein: CASSSLTRYEQYF; CDR3 DNA: TGTGCCAGTAGTTCCCTGACACGTTACGAGCAGTACTTC
clone size: .; J gene: TRBJ2-7; V gene: TRBV18; D gene: TRBD1; CDR3 protein: CASSTGQGIYEQYF; CDR3 DNA: TGTGCCAGCTCCACAGGACAGGGAATTTACGAGCAGTACTTC
clone size: .; J gene: TRBJ2-7; V gene: TRBV2; D gene: .; CDR3 protein: CASRTSGPYEQYF; CDR3 DNA: TGTGCCAGCAGGACCTCAGGGCCCTACGAGCAGTACTTC
clone size: .; J gene: TRBJ2-3; V gene: TRBV27; D gene: TRBD2; CDR3 protein: CASSFVFSAGGTDTQYF; CDR3 DNA: TGTGCCAGCAGTTTTGTCTTCTCGGCGGGGGGCACAGATACGCAGTATTTT
clone size: few; J gene: TRBJ1-2; V gene: TRBV7-2; D gene: .; CDR3 protein: CASSLDWNYGYTF; CDR3 DNA: TGTGCCAGCAGCTTAGACTGGAACTATGGCTACACCTTC
clone size: .; J gene: TRBJ2-5; V gene: TRBV6-6; D gene: TRBD1; CDR3 protein: CASRWTGVGETQYF; CDR3 DNA: TGTGCCAGCAGATGGACAGGGGTTGGGGAGACCCAGTACTTC
clone size: .; J gene: TRBJ2-2; V gene: TRBV5-1; D gene: .; CDR3 protein: CASSSSWNTGELFF; CDR3 DNA: TGCGCCAGCAGCTCGTCCTGGAACACCGGGGAGCTGTTTTTT
clone size: .; J gene: TRBJ2-7; V gene: TRBV28; D gene: TRBD1; CDR3 protein: CASTIGGTGVTEQYF; CDR3 DNA: TGTGCCAGCACTATCGGGGGGACAGGGGTGACCGAGCAGTACTTC
clone size: .; J gene: TRBJ2-5; V gene: TRBV6-4; D gene: .; CDR3 protein: CASGEGAQYF; CDR3 DNA: TGTGCCAGCGGCGAGGGGGCCCAGTACTTC
clone size: .; J gene: TRBJ2-7; V gene: TRBV28; D gene: TRBD1; CDR3 protein: CASMGQPLYEQYF; CDR3 DNA: TGTGCCAGCATGGGACAGCCTCTCTACGAGCAGTACTTC
clone size: .; J gene: TRBJ2-1; V gene: TRBV6-2/TRBV6-3; D gene: .; CDR3 protein: CASSYSNEQFF; CDR3 DNA: TGTGCCAGCAGTTACAGTAATGAGCAGTTCTTC
clone size: .; J gene: TRBJ2-7; V gene: TRBV5-1; D gene: .; CDR3 protein: CASSGGPGAYEQYF; CDR3 DNA: TGCGCCAGCAGCGGGGGACCTGGGGCTTACGAGCAGTACTTC
clone size: once; J gene: TRBJ1-5; V gene: TRBV6-6; D gene: .; CDR3 protein: CASTTGGRYSNQPQHF; CDR3 DNA: TGTGCCAGCACCACGGGGGGACGGTATAGCAATCAGCCCCAGCATTTT
clone size: .; J gene: TRBJ1-1; V gene: TRBV6-4; D gene: TRBD1; CDR3 protein: CASSPGGDTEAFF; CDR3 DNA: TGTGCCAGCAGTCCAGGGGGGGATACTGAAGCTTTCTTT
clone size: .; J gene: TRBJ1-2; V gene: TRBV13; D gene: .; CDR3 protein: CASSFGRSGGYTF; CDR3 DNA: TGTGCCAGCAGCTTTGGCAGATCGGGCGGCTACACCTTC
clone size: .; J gene: TRBJ1-4; V gene: TRBV19; D gene: .; CDR3 protein: CASSMRRDGTNEKLFF; CDR3 DNA: TGTGCCAGTAGTATGCGGCGGGATGGAACTAATGAAAAACTGTTTTTT
clone size: .; J gene: TRBJ2-7; V gene: TRBV27; D gene: TRBD1; CDR3 protein: CASSLGTGGVGEQYF; CDR3 DNA: TGTGCCAGCAGTCTCGGGACAGGGGGAGTTGGGGAGCAGTACTTC
clone size: .; J gene: TRBJ2-1; V gene: TRBV6-6; D gene: TRBD2; CDR3 protein: CASSLAGGPSNEQFF; CDR3 DNA: TGTGCCAGCAGTTTAGCGGGAGGGCCCTCCAATGAGCAGTTCTTC
clone size: .; J gene: TRBJ2-3; V gene: TRBV5-1; D gene: TRBD2; CDR3 protein: CASRAGVNTDTQYF; CDR3 DNA: TGCGCCAGCAGAGCGGGGGTCAACACAGATACGCAGTATTTT
clone size: .; J gene: TRBJ1-5; V gene: TRBV28; D gene: .; CDR3 protein: CASSSTGRNQPQHF; CDR3 DNA: TGTGCCAGCAGTTCCACAGGGCGCAATCAGCCCCAGCATTTT
clone size: .; J gene: TRBJ2-1; V gene: TRBV5-1; D gene: .; CDR3 protein: CASSRDRLATDNEQFF; CDR3 DNA: TGCGCCAGCAGTCGTGATAGACTGGCCACTGACAATGAGCAGTTCTTC
clone size: .; J gene: TRBJ1-1; V gene: TRBV30; D gene: .; CDR3 protein: CAWGPRYPNTEAFF; CDR3 DNA: TGTGCCTGGGGACCTCGGTATCCGAACACTGAAGCTTTCTTT
clone size: .; J gene: TRBJ2-6; V gene: TRBV5-1; D gene: .; CDR3 protein: CASRVGWASNTGANVLTF; CDR3 DNA: TGCGCCAGCAGGGTTGGGTGGGCATCCAATACTGGGGCCAACGTCCTGACTTTC
clone size: .; J gene: TRBJ2-3; V gene: TRBV7-9; D gene: .; CDR3 protein: CASSLGLPTQYF; CDR3 DNA: TGTGCCAGCAGCTTAGGACTTCCTACGCAGTATTTT
clone size: .; J gene: TRBJ2-3; V gene: TRBV13; D gene: .; CDR3 protein: CASSQKSPRRESTDTQYF; CDR3 DNA: TGTGCCAGCAGCCAGAAATCCCCACGTAGGGAAAGCACAGATACGCAGTATTTT
clone size: .; J gene: TRBJ2-3; V gene: TRBV13; D gene: TRBD2; CDR3 protein: CASSLGGSGRATDTQYF; CDR3 DNA: TGTGCCAGCAGCTTAGGCGGTAGCGGGAGGGCCACAGATACGCAGTATTTT
clone size: .; J gene: TRBJ1-4; V gene: TRBV21-1; D gene: .; CDR3 protein: CASSKGPNSGRVGRKLFF; CDR3 DNA: TGTGCCAGCAGCAAAGGGCCAAATTCTGGCAGGGTGGGGAGAAAACTGTTTTTT
clone size: .; J gene: TRBJ2-3; V gene: TRBV9; D gene: .; CDR3 protein: CASSVVGLSTTSTDTQYF; CDR3 DNA: TGTGCCAGCAGCGTAGTGGGCTTGAGCACTACTAGCACAGATACGCAGTATTTT
clone size: .; J gene: TRBJ1-4; V gene: TRBV5-1; D gene: .; CDR3 protein: CASSPGATNEKLFF; CDR3 DNA: TGCGCCAGCAGCCCAGGAGCAACTAATGAAAAACTGTTTTTT
clone size: once; J gene: TRBJ1-3; V gene: TRBV7-2; D gene: .; CDR3 protein: CASSFASNSGNTIYF; CDR3 DNA: TGTGCCAGCAGCTTCGCAAGCAACTCTGGAAACACCATATATTTT
clone size: .; J gene: TRBJ1-1; V gene: TRBV4-1; D gene: .; CDR3 protein: CASSPTPGGNTEAFF; CDR3 DNA: TGCGCCAGCAGCCCCACCCCGGGAGGGAACACTGAAGCTTTCTTT
clone size: .; J gene: TRBJ1-2; V gene: TRBV5-4; D gene: .; CDR3 protein: CASSRDHYGYTF; CDR3 DNA: TGTGCCAGCAGCCGGGACCACTATGGCTACACCTTC
clone size: .; J gene: TRBJ2-1; V gene: TRBV6-5; D gene: TRBD2; CDR3 protein: CASSYRLAGAHEQFF; CDR3 DNA: TGTGCCAGCAGTTATCGACTAGCGGGAGCCCATGAGCAGTTCTTC
clone size: .; J gene: TRBJ1-5; V gene: TRBV28; D gene: .; CDR3 protein: CASSSRPQPQHF; CDR3 DNA: TGTGCCAGCAGTTCCAGGCCCCAGCCCCAGCATTTT